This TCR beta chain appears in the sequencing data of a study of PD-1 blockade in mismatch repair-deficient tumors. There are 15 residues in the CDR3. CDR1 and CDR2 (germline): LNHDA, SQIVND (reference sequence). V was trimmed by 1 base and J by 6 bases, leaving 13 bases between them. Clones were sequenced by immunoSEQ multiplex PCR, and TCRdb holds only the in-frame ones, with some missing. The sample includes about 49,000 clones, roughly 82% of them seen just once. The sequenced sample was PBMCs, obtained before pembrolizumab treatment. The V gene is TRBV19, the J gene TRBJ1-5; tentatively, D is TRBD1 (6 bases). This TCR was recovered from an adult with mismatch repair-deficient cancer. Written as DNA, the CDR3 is TGTGCCAGTAGTATAGGCAGGGGCCCAGCTCAGCCCCAGCATTTT. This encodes CASSIGRGPAQPQHF.